The 27 T cell receptor beta chains reported below all come from one sample, sequenced in a study of identical twins. TCRdb reprocessed the 5' RACE reads with MiXCR, giving one entry per CDR3 protein. The table shows roughly 630,000 distinct CDR3 sequences, with around 7.5% occurring only once. These data are also associated with another study on yellow fever vaccine responses in identical twins.

Input material: PBMCs. The origin of the receptors is a woman under 30 in good health.

The rearrangement uses TRBV3-1 and TRBJ2-7, with D perhaps assigned TRBD1 or TRBD2 (6 bases each). This CDR3 has 13 amino acids. CDR1 LGHDT and CDR2 YNNKEL come from the germline V gene (reference sequence). The V end was cut by 3 bases, the J end by 9 bases, with 15 bases between. The CDR3 spells CASSQGGSFGQYF. In nucleotides, the CDR3 is TGTGCCAGCAGCCAGGGGGGCAGCTTCGGGCAGTACTTC.

The chain combines TRBV14 with TRBJ2-7; D might be TRBD2 (7 bases). The V gene's germline CDR1 is SGHDN and CDR2 FVKESK. V was pared by 4 bases and J by 3 bases, with 22 bases between. The CDR3 consists of 17 residues. The CDR3 DNA is TGTGCCAGCAGCCCCCGATTGGGGGCTAGCGGATACTACGAGCAGTACTTC. Protein: CASSPRLGASGYYEQYF.

The table lists this clonotype with a few counts. The chain is built from TRBV6-5 and TRBJ1-1, with unresolved D. Germline V lookup: CDR1 MNHEY, CDR2 SVGAGI. V lost 2 bases and J lost 0, with 10 bases in between. The CDR3 is made up of 15 amino acids. The CDR3 protein is CASSYQGPLNTEAFF. DNA for the CDR3: TGTGCCAGCAGTTACCAAGGACCATTGAACACTGAAGCTTTCTTT.

The J gene is TRBJ1-4, the V gene TRBV6-1; no definite D call. The CDR3 runs 14 residues. Trimming stripped 11 bases from V and 8 bases from J, with 21 bases between. The germline V gene has CDR1 MNHNS and CDR2 SASEGT. The CDR3, as DNA: TGTGCCGTCTGCGAGCCGCGCCTTGGGGAAAAACTGTTTTTT. Protein: CAVCEPRLGEKLFF.

Many counts were recorded for this clonotype. V is TRBV2 and J is TRBJ2-1, with D perhaps TRBD1 (6 bases). The CDR3 covers 15 residues. Looked up from germline, CDR1 is SNHLY and CDR2 is FYNNEI. V lost 8 bases and J 1 base, leaving 15 bases between the germline ends. The CDR3 here is CASLRGTLSYNEQFF. The DNA for the CDR3 is TGTGCCAGCCTTAGGGGGACATTGTCCTACAATGAGCAGTTCTTC.

This clonotype was seen only a few times. V usage is TRBV5-6 and J usage is TRBJ1-2; D is unclear. The germline V and J ends were trimmed by 4 bases and 4 bases, with 14 bases remaining between them. This CDR3 has 14 amino acids. CDR1 and CDR2 from the germline V gene are SGHDT and YYEEEE. DNA of the CDR3: TGTGCCAGCAGCGAACTCGGACCCCCCTATGGCTACACCTTC. It codes for CASSELGPPYGYTF. The full variable domain, its missing parts supplied by reference TRBV5-6 and TRBJ1-2, is DAGVTQSPTHLIKTRGQQVTLRCSPKSGHDTVSWYQQALGQGPQFIFQYYEEEERQRGNFPDRFSGHQFPNYSSELNVNALLLGDSALYLCASSELGPPYGYTFGSGTRLTVV.

The rearrangement uses TRBV3-1 and TRBJ1-2, with D possibly matching TRBD1 (6 bases). V shed 3 bases and J shed 2 bases, with 10 bases lying between them. Germline CDR1 is LGHDT and CDR2 is YNNKEL (reference sequence). This CDR3 region has 14 residues. DNA for the CDR3: TGTGCCAGCAGCCATCAGGGGATAAACTATGGCTACACCTTC. This encodes CASSHQGINYGYTF.

This clonotype was seen more than once but under ten times. The chain couples TRBV20-1 to TRBJ2-3, with D possibly TRBD2 on 5 matching bases. Germline-derived CDR1 and CDR2 are DFQATT and SNEGSKA (reference sequence). V was pared by 0 bases and J by 0 bases, with 13 bases between. The CDR3 contains 16 residues. Written as DNA, the CDR3 is TGCAGTGCTAGAGACTACATCCTAGCTAGCACAGATACGCAGTATTTT. Protein product: CSARDYILASTDTQYF.

This clonotype appeared many times. The chain uses TRBV4-2 and TRBJ1-1, with a weak D call TRBD1 (5 bases). CDR1 is LGHNA and CDR2 is YNFKEQ in the germline V gene. V lost 5 bases and J lost 2, with 18 bases in between. The CDR3 spans 16 residues. CDR3 bases: TGTGCCAGCAGCGGTGAGACGTGGCAGGGTAACACTGAAGCTTTCTTT. Translated: CASSGETWQGNTEAFF.

At least ten counts were recorded for this clonotype. This chain joins TRBV5-1 and TRBJ2-2; TRBD1 aligns across 8 bases. The junction had 11 bases not matched to a gene; V was cut back by 0 bases and J by 4 bases. CDR1 is SGHRS and CDR2 is YFSETQ in the germline V gene. This CDR3 is built from 18 residues. The chain's CDR3 is CASSLAGQGFRSTGELFF. CDR3 nucleotide sequence: TGCGCCAGCAGCTTGGCTGGACAGGGCTTTCGGAGCACCGGGGAGCTGTTTTTT. The variable domain in full, with the rest retrieved from reference TRBV5-1 and TRBJ2-2, is KAGVTQTPRYLIKTRGQQVTLSCSPISGHRSVSWYQQTPGQGLQFLFEYFSETQRNKGNFPGRFSGRQFSNSRSEMNVSTLELGDSALYLCASSLAGQGFRSTGELFFGEGSRLTVL.

The rearrangement uses TRBV2 and TRBJ2-1, with D unclear. Germline loops: CDR1 SNHLY, CDR2 FYNNEI. V lost 7 bases, J lost 0 bases, and 10 bases lay in between. This CDR3 has 14 amino acids. The CDR3 nucleotides are TGTGCCAGCACCCGAGACAACTCCTACAATGAGCAGTTCTTC. Translated, it gives CASTRDNSYNEQFF.

This clonotype was recorded a few times. The rearrangement links TRBV10-3 to TRBJ1-1, with D possibly matching TRBD1 (5 bases). Trimming cost V 6 bases and J 3 bases, with 14 bases left between them. The CDR3 runs to 14 residues. CDR1 is ENHRY, CDR2 SYGVKD, per germline. The CDR3 protein is CAISGGMGDTEAFF. CDR3 DNA sequence: TGTGCCATCAGCGGGGGGATGGGGGACACTGAAGCTTTCTTT.

The V gene is TRBV5-1, the J gene TRBJ1-1; 7 bases map to TRBD1. V was clipped by 1 base and J by 1 base; unmatched bases: 4. Germline CDR1 reads SGHRS; CDR2 reads YFSETQ. This CDR3 is 15 amino acids long. Here the CDR3 DNA reads TGCGCCAGCAGCTTGAACCAGGGGGGGAACACTGAAGCTTTCTTT. It translates to CASSLNQGGNTEAFF.

The chain links TRBV3-1 to TRBJ2-5; TRBD2 matches at 8 bases. Germline values: CDR1 LGHDT, CDR2 YNNKEL (reference sequence). The CDR3 is 16 residues long. Trimming cost V 2 bases and J 2 bases; bases outside gene matches: 7. The CDR3 loop reads CASSQFGRGVQETQYF. Written as DNA, the CDR3 is TGTGCCAGCAGCCAATTCGGGCGGGGGGTACAAGAGACCCAGTACTTC.

CDR3 protein: CATSRSLGSYEQYV. For the CDR3, the DNA is TGTGCCACCAGCAGGTCCCTAGGTTCCTACGAGCAGTACGTC. The genes are TRBV15 and TRBJ2-7, with D unclear. The CDR3 totals 14 residues. From germline, CDR1 is LNHNV and CDR2 YYDKDF (reference sequence). V was trimmed by 3 bases and J by 1 base, leaving 10 bases between them.

This clonotype was seen repeatedly, ten times or more. The rearrangement joins TRBV20-1 to TRBJ2-2; no definite D call. With 5 bases removed from V and 1 base from J, the gap between germline ends came to 11 bases. This CDR3 spans 14 amino acids. Germline CDR1 and CDR2: DFQATT and SNEGSKA (reference sequence). The CDR3 bases are TGCAGTGCTTGGGGTGAACTGAACACCGGGGAGCTGTTTTTT. It codes for CSAWGELNTGELFF.

This clonotype was seen at least ten times. V and J are TRBV20-1 and TRBJ2-1, with TRBD1 matching over 10 bases. Germline CDR1 and CDR2: DFQATT and SNEGSKA (reference sequence). The CDR3 covers 15 residues. Unmatched junction bases numbered 8, after V lost 6 bases and J lost 3 bases. The chain's CDR3 is CSAERGQGNYNEQFF. In DNA form, the CDR3 reads TGCAGTGCCGAGAGGGGACAGGGGAACTACAATGAGCAGTTCTTC.

The rearrangement links TRBV5-1 to TRBJ2-7; TRBD1 matches 9 bases. CDR1 and CDR2 from the germline V gene are SGHRS and YFSETQ. V was pared by 0 bases and J by 1 base, with 5 bases of the junction left unmatched. The CDR3 loop spans 16 amino acids. This CDR3 is CASSLEGTGRSYEQYF. The CDR3 nucleotides are TGCGCCAGCAGCTTGGAAGGGACAGGGAGATCCTACGAGCAGTACTTC.

The J gene is TRBJ1-6, the V gene TRBV6-1; the D gene is possibly TRBD1 (5 bases). The CDR3 has 14 residues. Looked up from germline, CDR1 is MNHNS and CDR2 is SASEGT. V dropped 6 bases and J dropped 8 bases, with 14 bases sitting between them. CDR3 in DNA: TGTGCCAGCAGGACCGGGACCTCAGATTCACCCCTCCACTTT. Its protein is CASRTGTSDSPLHF.

This clonotype was detected a few times. The chain couples TRBV24-1 to TRBJ2-1; TRBD1 aligns across 10 bases. The CDR3 covers 18 residues. J lost 0 bases, V lost 9 bases, and 13 bases had no gene match. Germline V gene lookup returns CDR1 KGHDR and CDR2 SFDVKD. The CDR3 region has the DNA TGTGCCACCCACTCGGGACAGGGGAATCGTGTCTCCTACAATGAGCAGTTCTTC. Protein: CATHSGQGNRVSYNEQFF.

This chain connects TRBV7-8 to TRBJ2-2; the D is unclear. This CDR3 has 11 residues. V was clipped by 3 bases and J by 7 bases, with 3 bases between them. Germline CDR1 reads SGHVS; CDR2 reads FQNEAQ. The CDR3 region has the DNA TGTGCCAGCAGCTTCCGCGGGGAGCTGTTTTTT. Its translation is CASSFRGELFF.

This clonotype has a count of ten or more. The chain combines TRBV20-1 with TRBJ2-1; 11 nucleotides align to TRBD2. The CDR3 is 14 residues long. J gave up 6 bases and V 6 bases, and 7 bases lay outside the gene matches. Germline V gene data show CDR1 as DFQATT and CDR2 as SNEGSKA (reference sequence). The CDR3 here is CSAAGLAGFNEQFF. The CDR3, as DNA: TGCAGTGCCGCCGGACTAGCGGGCTTCAATGAGCAGTTCTTC.

This clonotype was observed a handful of times. The CDR3 protein is CASSSPQTSGDTDTQYF. As DNA, the CDR3 is TGCGCCAGCAGCTCGCCCCAGACTAGCGGGGACACAGATACGCAGTATTTT. The V gene is TRBV5-1, the J gene TRBJ2-3; TRBD2 aligns across 11 bases. Germline CDR1 reads SGHRS; CDR2 reads YFSETQ. V dropped 3 bases and J dropped 2; count of bases not matched to a gene: 8. This CDR3 comprises 17 residues.

The chain is built from TRBV5-1 and TRBJ1-2; D is perhaps TRBD1 (6 bases). Per germline, CDR1 SGHRS and CDR2 YFSETQ. Trimming stripped 3 bases from V and 1 base from J, with 13 bases between. The CDR3 extends over 15 amino acids. CDR3 sequence reads: CASSYPGTNNYGYTF. CDR3 DNA: TGCGCCAGCAGCTATCCCGGGACAAATAACTATGGCTACACCTTC. The whole variable domain, remainder taken from reference TRBV5-1 and TRBJ1-2, is KAGVTQTPRYLIKTRGQQVTLSCSPISGHRSVSWYQQTPGQGLQFLFEYFSETQRNKGNFPGRFSGRQFSNSRSEMNVSTLELGDSALYLCASSYPGTNNYGYTFGSGTRLTVV.

This chain links TRBV12-3 or TRBV12-4 with TRBJ2-7; possible D gene TRBD2, 6 bases. CDR3 length: 16 residues. V was clipped by 5 bases and J by 3 bases, with 20 bases between them. The CDR3: CASSRTSVGGIYEQYF. CDR3 sequence (DNA): TGTGCCAGCAGTCGCACCTCGGTGGGAGGAATCTACGAGCAGTACTTC.

The chain recombines TRBV12-3 or TRBV12-4 with TRBJ2-2; the D gene is possibly TRBD1 (5 bases). V dropped 6 bases and J dropped 6 bases, with 20 bases sitting between them. The CDR3 contains 16 residues. The CDR3 here is CASSSGGHLGSGELFF. The DNA of the CDR3 is TGTGCCAGCAGCTCAGGTGGACACCTCGGTTCCGGGGAGCTGTTTTTT.

This clonotype was seen only a few times. The rearrangement links TRBV5-5 to TRBJ2-5, with 7 bases identical to TRBD1. Germline V gene data show CDR1 as SGHKS and CDR2 as YYEKEE (reference sequence). This CDR3 has 15 amino acids. V trimming: 2 bases; J trimming: 5 bases; junction bases outside the gene matches: 9. The CDR3 region is CASSLPGTVGETQYF. CDR3 coding DNA: TGTGCCAGCAGCTTACCCGGGACAGTCGGGGAGACCCAGTACTTC.